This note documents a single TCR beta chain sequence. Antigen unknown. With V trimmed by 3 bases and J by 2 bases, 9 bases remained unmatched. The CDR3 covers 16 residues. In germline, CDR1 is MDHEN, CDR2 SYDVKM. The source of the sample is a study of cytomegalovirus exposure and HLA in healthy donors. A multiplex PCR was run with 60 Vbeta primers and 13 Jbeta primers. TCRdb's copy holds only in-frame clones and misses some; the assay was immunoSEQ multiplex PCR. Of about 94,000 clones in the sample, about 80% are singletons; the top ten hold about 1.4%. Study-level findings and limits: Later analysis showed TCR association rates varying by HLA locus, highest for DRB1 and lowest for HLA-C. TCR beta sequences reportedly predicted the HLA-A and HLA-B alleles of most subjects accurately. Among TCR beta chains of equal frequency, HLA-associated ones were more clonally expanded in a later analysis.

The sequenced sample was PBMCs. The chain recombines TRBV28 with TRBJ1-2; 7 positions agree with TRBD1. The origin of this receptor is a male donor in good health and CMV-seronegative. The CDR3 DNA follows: TGTGCCAGCAGTTTTCCCCTCTTGACAGGGAACTATGGCTACACCTTC. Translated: CASSFPLLTGNYGYTF.